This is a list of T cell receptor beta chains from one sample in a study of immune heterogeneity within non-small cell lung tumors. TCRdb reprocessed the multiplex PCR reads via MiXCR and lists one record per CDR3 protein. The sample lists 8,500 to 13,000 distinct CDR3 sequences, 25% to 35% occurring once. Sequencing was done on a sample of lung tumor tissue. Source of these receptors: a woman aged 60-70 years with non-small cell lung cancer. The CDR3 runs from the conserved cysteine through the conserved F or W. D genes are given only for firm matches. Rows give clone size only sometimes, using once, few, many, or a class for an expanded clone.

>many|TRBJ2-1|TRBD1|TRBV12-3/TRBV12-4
CASSWDRGLNEQFF
TGTGCCAGCAGTTGGGACAGGGGGCTCAATGAGCAGTTCTTC
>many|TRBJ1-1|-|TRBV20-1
CSVYEDTEAFF
TGCAGTGTTTATGAGGACACTGAAGCTTTCTTT
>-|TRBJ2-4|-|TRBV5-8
CASSLTGPKNIQYF
TGTGCAAGCAGCTTGACAGGCCCTAAAAACATTCAGTACTTC
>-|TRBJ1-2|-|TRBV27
CASRIGGTRGYGYTF
TGTGCCAGCAGGATTGGAGGGACGAGGGGATATGGCTACACCTTC
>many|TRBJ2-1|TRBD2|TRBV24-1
CATSDLEGGPPNEQFF
TGTGCCACCAGTGATTTGGAGGGAGGGCCTCCCAATGAGCAGTTCTTC
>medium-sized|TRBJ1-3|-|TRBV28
CASSPWTTANSGNTIYF
TGTGCCAGCAGTCCCTGGACGACAGCAAACTCTGGAAACACCATATATTTT
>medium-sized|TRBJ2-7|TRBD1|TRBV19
CASRTPLRPQGGYEQYF
TGTGCCAGTAGAACCCCCCTCCGGCCACAGGGGGGCTACGAGCAGTACTTC
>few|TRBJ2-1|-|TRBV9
CASSVVSNEQFF
TGTGCCAGCAGCGTAGTCAGCAATGAGCAGTTCTTC
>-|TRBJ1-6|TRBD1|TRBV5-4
CASSRRGTGENNSPLHF
TGTGCCAGCAGCCGGAGAGGGACAGGGGAAAATAATTCACCCCTCCACTTT
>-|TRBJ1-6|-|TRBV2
CASSEEGGRNSPLHF
TGTGCCAGCAGTGAAGAGGGGGGTCGGAATTCACCCCTCCACTTT
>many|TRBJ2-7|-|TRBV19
CASSRESTGKQYF
TGTGCCAGTAGTAGAGAAAGTACAGGGAAGCAGTACTTC
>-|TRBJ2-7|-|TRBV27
CASSLSIGFEQYF
TGTGCCAGCAGTTTATCGATCGGGTTCGAGCAGTACTTC
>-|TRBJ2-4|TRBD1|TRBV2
CASRDWTGESKNIQYF
TGTGCCAGCAGGGACTGGACAGGGGAATCCAAAAACATTCAGTACTTC
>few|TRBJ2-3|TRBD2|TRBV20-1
CSANDPTSGRSTDTQYF
TGCAGTGCTAACGACCCTACTAGCGGGAGGAGCACAGATACGCAGTATTTT
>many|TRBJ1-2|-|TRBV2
CASTEVGAVYGYTF
TGTGCCAGCACCGAAGTGGGGGCGGTCTATGGCTACACCTTC
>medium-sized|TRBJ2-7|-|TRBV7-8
CASSRLMGVNYEQYF
TGTGCCAGCAGCCGCCTAATGGGGGTGAACTACGAGCAGTACTTC
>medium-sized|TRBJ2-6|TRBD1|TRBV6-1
CASSYIRTGIPGANVLTF
TGTGCCAGCAGTTATATTCGGACAGGGATCCCTGGGGCCAACGTCCTGACTTTC
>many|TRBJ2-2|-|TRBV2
CASSEQAGRTGELFF
TGTGCCAGCAGTGAACAGGCAGGGAGGACCGGGGAGCTGTTTTTT
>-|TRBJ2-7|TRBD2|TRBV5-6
CASSVPSGMAYEQYF
TGTGCCAGCAGCGTACCTAGCGGGATGGCCTACGAGCAGTACTTC
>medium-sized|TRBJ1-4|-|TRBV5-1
CASSPEGRRNEKLFF
TGCGCCAGCAGCCCGGAAGGACGGAGAAATGAAAAACTGTTTTTT
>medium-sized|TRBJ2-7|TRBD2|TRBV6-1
CASSRGTSGSKNEQYF
TGTGCCAGCAGCCGAGGGACTAGCGGGAGCAAGAACGAGCAGTACTTC
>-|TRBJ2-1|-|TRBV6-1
CASSKEGSYNEQFF
TGTGCCAGCAGCAAGGAGGGTTCTTACAATGAGCAGTTCTTC